This T cell receptor beta chain was sequenced for a study of cytomegalovirus exposure and HLA in healthy donors. Study-level results: Later analysis demonstrated an association between a missense DCLRE1C variant and TCR beta V- and J-gene trimming. In a later analysis, productive TCRs from donors in an Asian-associated ancestry cluster reportedly carried fewer N-insertions than the cohort mean. Previous analysis showed most TCR beta V segments were productive about 87% or about 30% of the time.

This clone was observed a few times. Its antigen is still unknown. Amplification used 60 Vbeta primers and 13 Jbeta primers. As processed by the authors: The authors later counted roughly 76 million unique TCR beta chains, around 9.9 million of them shared. The assay was immunoSEQ multiplex PCR, and TCRdb's table has in-frame clones only and misses some. Clone size and V and J calls were adopted from that table, with D and trimming inferred from the DNA. The table shows 150,000 to 200,000 clones, with over 65% occurring only once. This receptor was identified in a man aged 18-30 years in good health and CMV-seropositive. Sample: PBMCs.

CDR3 nucleotides: TGTGCCAGCAGTCTACAGGGGAGTCAAGAGACCCAGTACTTC. This gives the protein CASSLQGSQETQYF. The rearrangement links TRBV28 to TRBJ2-5; TRBD1 matches 7 bases. The CDR3 runs to 14 residues. Germline loops: CDR1 MDHEN, CDR2 SYDVKM. V dropped 5 bases and J dropped 2; count of bases not matched to a gene: 5.